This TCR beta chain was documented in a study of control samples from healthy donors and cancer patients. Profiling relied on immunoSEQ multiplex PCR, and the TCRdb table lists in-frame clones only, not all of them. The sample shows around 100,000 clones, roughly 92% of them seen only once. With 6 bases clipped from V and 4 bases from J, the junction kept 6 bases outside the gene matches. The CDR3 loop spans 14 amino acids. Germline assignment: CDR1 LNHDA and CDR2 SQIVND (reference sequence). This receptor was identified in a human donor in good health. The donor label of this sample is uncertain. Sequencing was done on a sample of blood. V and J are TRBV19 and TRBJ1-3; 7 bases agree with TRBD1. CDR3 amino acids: CASRTGVRGNTIYF. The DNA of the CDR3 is TGTGCCAGTAGAACAGGGGTGAGAGGAAACACCATATATTTT. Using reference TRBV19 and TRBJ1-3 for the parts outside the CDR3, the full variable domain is DGGITQSPKYLFRKEGQNVTLSCEQNLNHDAMYWYRQDPGQGLRLIYYSQIVNDFQKGDIAEGYSVSREKKESFPLTVTSAQKNPTAFYLCASRTGVRGNTIYFGEGSWLTVV.